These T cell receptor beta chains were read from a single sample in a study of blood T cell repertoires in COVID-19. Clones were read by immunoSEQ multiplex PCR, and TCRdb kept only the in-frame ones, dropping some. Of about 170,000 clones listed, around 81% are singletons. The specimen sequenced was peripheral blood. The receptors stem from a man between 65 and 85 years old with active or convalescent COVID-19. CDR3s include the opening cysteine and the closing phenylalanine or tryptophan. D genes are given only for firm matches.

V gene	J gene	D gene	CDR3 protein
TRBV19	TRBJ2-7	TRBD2	CASSMVSGRNYEQYF
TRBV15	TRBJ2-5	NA	CATSRDRTAARTQYF
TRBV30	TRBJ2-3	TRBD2	CAWTLGSGRTDTQYF
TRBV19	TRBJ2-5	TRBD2	CASSGRLLAGGETQYF
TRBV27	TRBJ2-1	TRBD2	CASKPRLAGPNEQFF
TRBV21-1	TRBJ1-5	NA	CASTKNRDRNQPQHF
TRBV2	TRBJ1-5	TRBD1	CASSGMTGNQPQHF
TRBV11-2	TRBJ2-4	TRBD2	CASTNLPGGNIQYF
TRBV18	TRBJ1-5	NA	CASSPHKNQPQHF
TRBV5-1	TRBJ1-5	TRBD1	CASSPMTGDGNQPQHF
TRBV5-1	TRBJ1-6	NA	CASSLGGNSPLHF
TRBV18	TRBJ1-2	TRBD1	CASSPGDRGPGYTF
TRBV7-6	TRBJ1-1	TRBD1	CASSRQGAGSTEAFF
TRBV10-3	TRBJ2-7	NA	CAISEPYYSYEQYF
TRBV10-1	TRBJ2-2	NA	CASSSRRGAINTGELFF
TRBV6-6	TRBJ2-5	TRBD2	CASSTSGRGETQYF
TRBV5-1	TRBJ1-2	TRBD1	CASSLTPGGNYGYTF